This T cell receptor (beta chain) was sequenced in a study of blood T cells in healthy people across ages. Whole-study findings and limits: Using unsorted PBMCs precluded a conclusive naive versus antigen-experienced comparison. When one million T cells were used, diversity estimates were thought to be underestimates.

The V end lost 5 bases, the J end lost 2 bases, and 10 bases lay between the germline ends. The CDR3 has 13 amino acids. Germline loops: CDR1 SEHNR, CDR2 FQNEAQ (reference sequence). As to this clonotype: Its target is unknown.

Together with a sample-barcoded 5' primer, a J-beta primer mix was included in a second PCR lasting about 7 to 11 cycles. Each of the cDNA molecules was tagged by a template-switch adaptor with 12 random nucleotides. TCRdb reprocessed the 5' RACE reads via MiXCR and lists one record per CDR3 protein. The table records about 970,000 distinct CDR3 sequences, roughly half of them present only once. The specimen was blood. The sequence derives from a woman in her fifties or sixties in good health. The V and J genes are TRBV7-9 and TRBJ2-7; D remains unclear. CDR3 amino acids: CASSQWTAYEQYF. The CDR3 nucleotides are TGTGCCAGCAGCCAATGGACGGCCTACGAGCAGTACTTC.